This T cell receptor (beta chain) was recorded in a study of cytomegalovirus exposure and HLA in healthy donors. As for the study in general: Per a later analysis, the approximately 600 first-cohort and fewer than 150 validation repertoires shared one platform.

Only in-frame clones appear in the TCRdb table, and some are missing; sequencing was by immunoSEQ multiplex PCR. This table holds fewer than 85,000 clones, 85% to 90% found once. The V end was cut by 2 bases, the J end by 2 bases, with 9 bases between. The CDR3 is 14 residues long. CDR1 and CDR2 (germline): SGHTA, FQGNSA. The specimen was PBMCs. The TCR sequence derives from a woman under 30 in good health and CMV-seropositive. The J gene is TRBJ1-1, the V gene TRBV7-2; possibly TRBD1 for D (5 bases). This chain's CDR3 is CASSLTQGNTEAFF. The CDR3 DNA sequence: TGTGCCAGCAGCTTAACGCAGGGAAACACTGAAGCTTTCTTT.